This TCR beta chain came from a study of blood T cell repertoires in COVID-19. The wider study: The study drew acute and convalescent COVID-19 samples from the United States, Italy and Spain. Sources were T cells, B-cell-depleted T cells, or PBMCs; the material itself was cDNA or gDNA.

Notes on this clone: This CDR3 is also generated by other DNA sequences in the sample.

There are 14 residues in the CDR3. Trimming took 3 bases from V and 3 from J; bases not matched to a gene: 3. CDR1 and CDR2 (germline): KGHSH, LQKENI. Original handling: Estimated nucleated cell counts came from reference gene primer amplification. Some clones are missing from TCRdb's copy, which holds only in-frame ones; the method was immunoSEQ multiplex PCR. V, J and clone size are those of that table, while D and trimming were read from the DNA. Of 250,000 or so clones listed, more than 80% are singletons. V gene TRBV18 combines with J gene TRBJ2-7; 9 positions agree with TRBD1. The TCR comes from a woman in her twenties or thirties with acute COVID-19. Input material: PBMCs or T cells enriched from blood (not recorded which). The CDR3 loop is CASSPQGQGYEQYF. CDR3 bases: TGTGCCAGCTCACCCCAGGGACAGGGCTACGAGCAGTACTTC. Combining the CDR3 with reference TRBV18 and TRBJ2-7 gives the whole variable domain NAGVMQNPRHLVRRRGQEARLRCSPMKGHSHVYWYRQLPEEGLKFMVYLQKENIIDESGMPKERFSAEFPKEGPSILRIQQVVRGDSAAYFCASSPQGQGYEQYFGPGTRLTVT.